This T cell receptor (beta chain) was recorded in a study of blood T cells in healthy people across ages (dated by TCRdb to about 2015). Study-level background: In model experiments, template switching captured roughly one uniquely barcoded TCR beta cDNA molecule for every two T cells. To avoid experimental bias, donors of different ages were spread randomly across the sequencing lanes. Donors were grouped into four age groups: young (average approximately 16 years), middle-aged (less than 40), aged (approximately 58) and long-lived (over 80). Age-related changes in TCR beta repertoire diversity were measured in the study by deep sequencing normalized with unique cDNA molecular identifiers. The study analyzed two additional independent replicas of 1 million unique cDNA reads from the same blood draw for two donors, one aged 18 to 29 and one aged 80 or older.

Study-wide conclusions, independent of this receptor: Because donor CMV infection status was unknown, age-related changes in expanded clonotypes were potentially confounded. Total diversity estimates from one million sequenced T cells were considered lower bounds and underestimates. Observed TCR beta diversity correlated strongly with the percentage of naive T cells measured by flow cytometry. Bulk unsorted PBMC profiling prevented conclusive comparison of naive and antigen-experienced compartments. Compared with the aged group, more naive CD4+ T cells, fewer expanded clones and increased TCR diversity were shown by the long-lived group, suggesting age selection. As age increased, observed TCR beta diversity per million T cells dropped in a roughly linear way, and a significant reduction was already evident by age 40.

Concerning this clonotype: Which antigen it targets is not known. The sample holds no much larger clone one base away, and base qualities are not on file.

The donors were some 36 Caucasian individuals from Russia, aged roughly 6 to 90 years, who were systemically healthy. Each donor gave 8 to 10 milliliters of peripheral blood, drawn into EDTA-treated Vacutainer tubes. PBMCs were isolated by Ficoll-Paque density-gradient centrifugation, with at least 7 million obtained per sample. Trizol reagent was used to extract total RNA from the PBMCs, yielding at least 6 micrograms per sample. For every donor, flow cytometry on a PBMC aliquot measured the percentage of naive CD45RAhigh/CD27high T cells. The library was generated by 5' RACE. TCRdb records Illumina HiSeq 2500 as the sequencer. A second roughly 6 to 12 cycle PCR used a sample-barcoded 5' primer and a J-beta primer mix. A unique molecular identifier was introduced onto each TCR beta cDNA molecule by a template-switch 5' adaptor carrying 12 random nucleotides. Each sample yielded at least 2.5 million CDR3-containing paired-end reads. All of the RNA was converted into first-strand cDNA using the Mint cDNA synthesis kit, with a TRBC-specific oligonucleotide serving as the primer. Following uracil-DNA glycosylase treatment, all cDNA underwent a first 18-cycle PCR with the universal primers M1SS and BC2_uni_R. On the study's bioinformatics: For normalization, 1 million high-quality reads, each with a distinct molecular identifier, were randomly selected from each sample. Instead of being binned into consensus sequences, reads that shared molecular identifiers were thrown out. MiTCR, run with a Q25 quality threshold and the strictest error-elimination algorithm, handled CDR3 identification, clonotype clustering and error correction. A nonparametric unseen species model using Euler transformation provided a lower-bound estimate of total TCR beta diversity. TCRdb's own reprocessing of the public reads used fastp at Q25 and MiXCR and kept productive beta chains. All rows with the same CDR3 protein become a single entry with the most common DNA and genes. These V and J calls derive from TCRdb rather than the authors' analysis. Recorded for this sample are hundreds of thousands of distinct CDR3 sequences; under 70% of them occurred a single time. The top ten clonotypes cover roughly 34% of the sample.

Sequenced sample: blood. The clonotype comes from a man in his fifties or sixties in good health.

This receptor carries the CDR3 CASSQDRGTRQTQYF. The DNA is as follows: TGTGCCAGCAGCCAAGATCGAGGAACCCGGCAGACCCAGTACTTC. The sequence is built from TRBV4-2 and TRBJ2-5; the D gene cannot be named for sure. CDR1 and CDR2 were assigned from the germline V gene as LGHNA and YNFKEQ. A distance of 14 bases separates the germline ends of V and J, which lose 0 bases and 6 bases respectively. Including the terminal cysteine and phenylalanine, the CDR3 comprises 15 residues. Only the CDR3 part of the read is kept: 45 bases, read in frame from the first base.